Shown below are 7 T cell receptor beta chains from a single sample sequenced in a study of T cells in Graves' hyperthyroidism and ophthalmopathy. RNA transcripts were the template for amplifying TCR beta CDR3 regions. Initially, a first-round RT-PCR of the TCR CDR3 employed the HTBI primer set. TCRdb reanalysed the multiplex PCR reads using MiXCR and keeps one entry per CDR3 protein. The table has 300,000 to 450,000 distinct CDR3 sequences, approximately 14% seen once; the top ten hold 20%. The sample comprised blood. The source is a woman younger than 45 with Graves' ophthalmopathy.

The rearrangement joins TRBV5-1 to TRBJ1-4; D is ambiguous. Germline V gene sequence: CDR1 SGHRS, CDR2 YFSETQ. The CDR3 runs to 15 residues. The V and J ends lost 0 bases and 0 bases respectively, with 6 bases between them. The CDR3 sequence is CASSLAVPTNEKLFF. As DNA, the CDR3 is TGCGCCAGCAGCTTGGCAGTCCCAACTAATGAAAAACTGTTTTTT. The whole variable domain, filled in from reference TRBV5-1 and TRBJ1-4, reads KAGVTQTPRYLIKTRGQQVTLSCSPISGHRSVSWYQQTPGQGLQFLFEYFSETQRNKGNFPGRFSGRQFSNSRSEMNVSTLELGDSALYLCASSLAVPTNEKLFFGSGTQLSVL.

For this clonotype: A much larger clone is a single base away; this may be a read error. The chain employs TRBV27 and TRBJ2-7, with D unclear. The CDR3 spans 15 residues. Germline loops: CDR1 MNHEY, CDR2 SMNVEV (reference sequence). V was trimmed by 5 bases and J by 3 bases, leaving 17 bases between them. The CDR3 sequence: CASSPPRSAVYEQYF. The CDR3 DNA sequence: TGTGCCAGCAGTCCCCCCCGATCAGCAGTCTACGAGCAGTACTTC.

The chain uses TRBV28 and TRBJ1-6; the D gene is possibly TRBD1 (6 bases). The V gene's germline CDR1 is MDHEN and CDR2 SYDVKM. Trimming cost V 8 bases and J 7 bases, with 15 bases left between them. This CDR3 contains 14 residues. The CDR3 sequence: CASYSTGRNSPLHF. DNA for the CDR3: TGTGCCAGCTATTCGACAGGCAGAAATTCACCCCTCCACTTT.

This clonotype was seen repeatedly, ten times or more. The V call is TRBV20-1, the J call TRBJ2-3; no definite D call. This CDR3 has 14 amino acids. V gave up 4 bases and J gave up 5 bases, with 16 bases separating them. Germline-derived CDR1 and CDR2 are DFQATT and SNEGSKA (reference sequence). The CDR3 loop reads CSAMILGMEDTQYF. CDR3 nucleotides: TGCAGTGCTATGATCCTAGGTATGGAAGATACGCAGTATTTT.

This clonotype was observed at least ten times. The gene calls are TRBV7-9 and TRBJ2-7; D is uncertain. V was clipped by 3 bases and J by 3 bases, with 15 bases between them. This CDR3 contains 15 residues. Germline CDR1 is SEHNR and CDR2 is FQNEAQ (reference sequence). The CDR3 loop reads CASSFGSADDYEQYF. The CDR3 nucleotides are TGTGCCAGCAGCTTTGGGTCGGCGGATGACTACGAGCAGTACTTC.

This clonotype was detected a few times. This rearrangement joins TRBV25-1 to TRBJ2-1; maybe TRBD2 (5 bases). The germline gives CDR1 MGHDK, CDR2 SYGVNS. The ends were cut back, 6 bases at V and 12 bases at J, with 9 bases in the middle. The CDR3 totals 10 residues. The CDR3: CASRTTWQFF. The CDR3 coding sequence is TGTGCCAGCAGGACTACATGGCAGTTCTTC.

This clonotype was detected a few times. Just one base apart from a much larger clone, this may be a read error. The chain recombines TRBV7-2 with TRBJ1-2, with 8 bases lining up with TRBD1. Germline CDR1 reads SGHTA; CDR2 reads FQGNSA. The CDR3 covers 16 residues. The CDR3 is CASSSTTGTGFYGHTF. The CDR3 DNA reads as TGTGCCAGCAGCTCGACTACCGGGACAGGATTCTATGGCCACACCTTC.